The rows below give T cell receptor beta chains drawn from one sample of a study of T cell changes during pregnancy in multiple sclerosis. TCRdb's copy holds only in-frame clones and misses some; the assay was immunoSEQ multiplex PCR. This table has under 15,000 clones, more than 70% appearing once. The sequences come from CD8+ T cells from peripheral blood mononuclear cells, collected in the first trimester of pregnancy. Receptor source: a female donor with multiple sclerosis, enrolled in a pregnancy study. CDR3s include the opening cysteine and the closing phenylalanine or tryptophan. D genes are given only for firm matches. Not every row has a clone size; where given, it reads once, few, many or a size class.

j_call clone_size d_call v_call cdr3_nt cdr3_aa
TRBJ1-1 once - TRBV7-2 TGTGCCAGCAGCTTAGATCCCAGGGAAGCTTTCTTT CASSLDPREAFF
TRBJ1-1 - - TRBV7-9 TGTGCCAGCAGCTACGTCGGGGACACTGAAGCTTTCTTT CASSYVGDTEAFF
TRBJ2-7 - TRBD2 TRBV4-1 TGCGCCAGCAGCCAAGTGTCGGGACTAGTCCGGGAGCAGTACTTC CASSQVSGLVREQYF
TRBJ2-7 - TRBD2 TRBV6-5 TGTGCCAGCAGGCAACTAGCGGGGGCATCCGAGCAGTACTTC CASRQLAGASEQYF
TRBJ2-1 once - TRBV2 TGTGCCAGGCACCCCATAATGAGCTCCTACAATGAGCAGTTCTTC CARHPIMSSYNEQFF
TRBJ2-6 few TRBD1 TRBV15 TGTGCCACCAGCAGAGAAGGGACAGCGCTCTCTGGGGCCAACGTCCTGACTTTC CATSREGTALSGANVLTF
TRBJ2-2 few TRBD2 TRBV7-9 TGTGCCAGCAGCTTAGGACGGGAGGCCTCCGGGGAGCTGTTTTTT CASSLGREASGELFF
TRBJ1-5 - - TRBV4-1 TGCGCCAGCAGCCACCTTCCCCTACAGGGTTGGGATCAGCCCCAGCATTTT CASSHLPLQGWDQPQHF
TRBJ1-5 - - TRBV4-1 TGCGCCAGCAGCCCAAGAACAAGTCAGCCCCAGCATTTT CASSPRTSQPQHF
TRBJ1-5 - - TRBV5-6 TGTGCCAGCAGCTTGGGTGGTGGGGGCGGTCAGCCCCAGCATTTT CASSLGGGGGQPQHF
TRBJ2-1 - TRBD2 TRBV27 TGTGCCAGCAGTCCCCGGACTAGCGGGGGAATAGGCAATGAGCAGTTCTTC CASSPRTSGGIGNEQFF
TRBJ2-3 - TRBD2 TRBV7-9 TGTGCCAGCAGCTTAAGGTTGGGAGGGCTGAATACGCAGTATTTT CASSLRLGGLNTQYF
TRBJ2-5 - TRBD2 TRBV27 TGTGCCAGCAGTTTAGGTTCGGGGGGGCAGGAGACCCAGTACTTC CASSLGSGGQETQYF
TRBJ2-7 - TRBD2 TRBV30 TGTGCCTCCTATAGCGGGGGGTCCTTCTACGAGCAGTACTTC CASYSGGSFYEQYF
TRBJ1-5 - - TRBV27 TGTGCCAGCAGTTTAATAGGGGCGAGTCAGCCCCAGCATTTT CASSLIGASQPQHF
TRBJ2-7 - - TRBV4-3 TGCGCCAGCAGCCAGATACAGGGATCGGCGGAGCAGTACTTC CASSQIQGSAEQYF
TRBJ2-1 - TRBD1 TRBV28 TGTGCCAGCAGCGGGGACAGGGAAAGCTCCTACAATGAGCAGTTCTTC CASSGDRESSYNEQFF
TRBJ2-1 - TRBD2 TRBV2 TGTGCCATTAAGCGGGGGAGCTCCTACAATGAGCAGTTCTTC CAIKRGSSYNEQFF
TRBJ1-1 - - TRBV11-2 TGTGCCAGCAGCCCCTGGGAGCACGATGCGGACACTGAAGCTTTCTTT CASSPWEHDADTEAFF
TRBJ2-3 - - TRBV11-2 TGTGCCAGCAGCACTAGACAAGCGGATACGCAGTATTTT CASSTRQADTQYF
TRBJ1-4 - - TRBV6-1 TGTGCCAGCAGTGAAGGTCCCTTTCCAACTAATGAAAAACTGTTTTTT CASSEGPFPTNEKLFF
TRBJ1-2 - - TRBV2 TGTGCCAGCGGCAGGGTAACGGGCTATGGCTACACCTTC CASGRVTGYGYTF
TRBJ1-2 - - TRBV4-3 TGCGCCAGCAGCCCGACAGTAGCTAACTATGGCTACACCTTC CASSPTVANYGYTF
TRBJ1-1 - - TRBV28 TGTGCCAGCAGGGCCGACTTCGACGGCAACACTGAAGCTTTCTTT CASRADFDGNTEAFF
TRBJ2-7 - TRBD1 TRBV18 TGTGCCAGCTCACCCTGGGACAGGGACTACGAGCAGTACTTC CASSPWDRDYEQYF
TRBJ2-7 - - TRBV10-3 TGTGCCATCAGTGAGTCCCAGTACTACGAGCAGTACTTC CAISESQYYEQYF
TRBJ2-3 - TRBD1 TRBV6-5 TGTGCCAGCAGCGGGACAGGGGGCTTGGATACGCAGTATTTT CASSGTGGLDTQYF
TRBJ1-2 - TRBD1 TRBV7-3 TGTGCCAGCAGCCTGCGGGGGGGACAGGGGATTGATGGCTACACCTTC CASSLRGGQGIDGYTF
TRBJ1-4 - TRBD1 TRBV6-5 TGTGCCAGCAGACTACAGGGGGGGGTTAGTGAAAAACTGTTTTTT CASRLQGGVSEKLFF
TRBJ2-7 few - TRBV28 TGTGCCAGCAGTTCGGACTACTACGAGCAGTACTTC CASSSDYYEQYF
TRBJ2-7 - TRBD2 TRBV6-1 TGTGCCAGCAGTGCTACTAGCGGGGGGGCCGACGAGCAGTACTTC CASSATSGGADEQYF
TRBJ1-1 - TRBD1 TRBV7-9 TGTGCCAGCAGCCCGGACAGGGGTTGGAACACTGAAGCTTTCTTT CASSPDRGWNTEAFF
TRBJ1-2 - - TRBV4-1 TGCGCCAGCAGCCACCCACGAAGGGGGACGTCCTATGGCTACACCTTC CASSHPRRGTSYGYTF
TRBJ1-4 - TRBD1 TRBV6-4 TGTGCCAGCAGTCAGGGACAGGGGAATGAAAAACTGTTTTTT CASSQGQGNEKLFF
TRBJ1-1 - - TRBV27 TGTGCCAGCAGTTTATCGCCCGACATGAACACTGAAGCTTTCTTT CASSLSPDMNTEAFF
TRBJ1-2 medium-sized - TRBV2 TGTGCCCGAAAAGGGGCAGGGCTTTATGGCTACACCTTC CARKGAGLYGYTF
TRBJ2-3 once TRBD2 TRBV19 TGTGCCAGTAGGGGGTGGACTAGCGGGGGGACCACAGATACGCAGTATTTT CASRGWTSGGTTDTQYF
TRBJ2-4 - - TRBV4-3 TGCGCCAGCAGCCAAGATTTAGAAAACATTCAGTACTTC CASSQDLENIQYF
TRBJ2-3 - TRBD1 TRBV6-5 TGTGCCAGCAGTTCGGGACAGGGCGCTGGAGATACGCAGTATTTT CASSSGQGAGDTQYF
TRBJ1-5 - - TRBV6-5 TGTGCCAGCGGTCGGGGGGCGCGAGGTCAGCCCCAGCATTTT CASGRGARGQPQHF
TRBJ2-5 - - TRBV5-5 TGTGCCAGCATCCCGGCAGCGGTAGAAGGAGGAGAGACCCAGTACTTC CASIPAAVEGGETQYF
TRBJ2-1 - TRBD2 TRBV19 TGTGCCAGTAGGACTAGCGGGAGCTCCTACAATGAGCAGTTCTTC CASRTSGSSYNEQFF
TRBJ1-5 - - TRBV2 TGTGCCAGCAGGTCCGAACAGGGTAATAGCAATCAGCCCCAGCATTTT CASRSEQGNSNQPQHF
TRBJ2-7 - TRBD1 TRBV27 TGTGCCAGCAGCAGGGACAGGGGTGTTTCCTACGAGCAGTACTTC CASSRDRGVSYEQYF
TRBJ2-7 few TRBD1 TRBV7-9 TGTGCCAGCAGCTCGACAGGGGGCAACTACGAGCAGTACTTC CASSSTGGNYEQYF
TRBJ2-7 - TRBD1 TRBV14 TGTGCCAGCAGCCTTCGACAGGGGAGCTCCTACGAGCAGTACTTC CASSLRQGSSYEQYF
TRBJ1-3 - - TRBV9 TGTGCCAGCAGCGTATCACCAGGGGAAGGAAACACCATATATTTT CASSVSPGEGNTIYF
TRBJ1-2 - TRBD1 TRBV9 TGTGCCAGCAGCCCACAGGGGGCTCGGAACTATGGCTACACCTTC CASSPQGARNYGYTF
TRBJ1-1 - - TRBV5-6 TGTGCCAGCAGCTTCCCGGGGATAGGTGAAGCTTTCTTT CASSFPGIGEAFF
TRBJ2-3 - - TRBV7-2 TGTGCCAGCAGCCCATTACGGGGAGGCACAGATACGCAGTATTTT CASSPLRGGTDTQYF
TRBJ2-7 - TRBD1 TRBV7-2 TGTGCCAGCAGCCCGATTAGGGGGCCGGCCTACGAGCAGTACTTC CASSPIRGPAYEQYF
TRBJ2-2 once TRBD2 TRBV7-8 TGTGCCAGCAGCTTAGTCCCACTAGCGCCTCTCCGCACCGGGGAGCTGTTTTTT CASSLVPLAPLRTGELFF
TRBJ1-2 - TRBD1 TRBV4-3 TGCGCCAGCAGCCAAGCAGCTAGGACAGGTGAAAATGGCTACACCTTC CASSQAARTGENGYTF
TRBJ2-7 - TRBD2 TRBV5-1 TGCGCCAGCCGGGGACTAGCGGGGGGGCCAGGCGGTTACGAGCAGTACTTC CASRGLAGGPGGYEQYF
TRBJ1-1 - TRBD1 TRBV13 TGTGCCAGCAGCCGACAGGGCGTAATCATGAACACTGAAGCTTTCTTT CASSRQGVIMNTEAFF
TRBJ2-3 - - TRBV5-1 TGCGCCAGCAGCTTATTGACAGACAGCACAGATACGCAGTATTTT CASSLLTDSTDTQYF
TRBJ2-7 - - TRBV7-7 TGTGCTAGCAGCCACGGGACATCCCCCTACGAGCAGTACTTC CASSHGTSPYEQYF